This T cell receptor (beta chain) was sequenced for a study of radiotherapy plus CTLA-4 blockade in lung cancer. About the study: An objective response was seen in around a sixth of patients, and disease control in around 33%. Regarding the study as a whole: Among reported predictors of response, early blood T cell clone dynamics with interferon-beta performed best.

Clones were sequenced by immunoSEQ multiplex PCR, and TCRdb holds only the in-frame ones, with some missing. The profile covers about 120,000 clones, with approximately 84% appearing a single time and 4% to 6% taken by the ten largest. Comment on this clone: Its specificity is not known.

Participants had chemo-refractory metastatic non-small-cell lung cancer and were treated with focal radiation plus ipilimumab CTLA-4 blockade. The TCR originated in a human donor with non-small cell lung cancer who had a partial response to radiotherapy plus ipilimumab. The material sequenced was peripheral blood, taken from a patient treated with radiotherapy plus ipilimumab.

DNA of the CDR3: TGTGCCAGCAGTTACTCCCGGACAGGGACCTACGAGCAGTACTTC. It is translated as CASSYSRTGTYEQYF. The chain links TRBV6-5 to TRBJ2-7, with 8 bases matching TRBD1. Unmatched junction bases numbered 3, after V lost 0 bases and J lost 2 bases. CDR3 length: 15 amino acids. The germline V gene has CDR1 MNHEY and CDR2 SVGAGI.